This T cell receptor beta chain was identified in a study of CD8+CD57+ T cells in acquired aplastic anemia. The wider study: Sorted CD4+ and CD8+ cells gave an average of around 3.3 ug of DNA. The study's findings and limits: About 30 was the count of CD8+ CDR3 sequences that patients shared with controls.

Before being chosen for sequencing, patients had shown CD8+CD57+ cell expansion by flow cytometry. The patients all had a severe acquired aplastic anemia diagnosis. The CDR3 extends over 14 amino acids. Trimming stripped 3 bases from V and 2 bases from J, with 11 bases between. Germline CDR1 reads SGHRS; CDR2 reads YFSETQ. As to this clonotype: The antigen is not known.

TCR beta VDJ combinations and CDR3 sequences were profiled from genomic DNA. TCRdb ran MiXCR on the reads and lists one entry per CDR3 protein. The repertoire includes fewer than 250,000 distinct CDR3 sequences, approximately 45% of them detected once, and 7% to 9.5% sits in the top ten. This chain connects TRBV5-1 to TRBJ1-2; D remains ambiguous. The sequenced material came from sorted CD4+, CD8+, or CD8+CD57+ T cells (not recorded which) from PBMCs. The sequence came from a human donor with aplastic anemia. CDR3 amino acids: CASSSTQGNYGYTF. As DNA, the CDR3 is TGCGCCAGCAGCTCCACCCAAGGAAACTATGGCTACACCTTC.